These T cell receptor beta chains were read from a single sample in a study of neurological immune-mediated disorders. TCRdb re-called the 5' RACE reads through MiXCR, storing one row per CDR3 protein. The sample yields approximately 39,000 distinct CDR3 sequences, almost 7.5% seen once. The specimen was CD4+ T cells from blood. These receptors came from a man in his forties or fifties in good health. CDR3s include the opening cysteine and the closing phenylalanine or tryptophan. A D gene is named only where the DNA matches it firmly. Rows give clone size only sometimes, using once, few, many, or a class for an expanded clone.

v_gene: TRBV28; j_gene: TRBJ2-1; d_gene: .; abundance: many; CDR3nt: TGTGCCAGCAGCAGCCCGACAGTCACTGAGCAGTTCTTC; CDR3aa: CASSSPTVTEQFF
v_gene: TRBV4-3; j_gene: TRBJ2-5; d_gene: TRBD1; abundance: many; CDR3nt: TGCGCCAGCAGCCAGGGACAGGGACGGGAGACCCAGTACTTC; CDR3aa: CASSQGQGRETQYF
v_gene: TRBV20-1; j_gene: TRBJ1-6; d_gene: .; abundance: few; CDR3nt: TGCAGTGCTAGAGCCGCAGGGAATAGATCACCCCTCCACTTT; CDR3aa: CSARAAGNRSPLHF
v_gene: TRBV5-6; j_gene: TRBJ2-1; d_gene: TRBD2; abundance: .; CDR3nt: TGTGCCAGCAGCTTTGGAGCGGGGCCCTACAATGAGCAGTTCTTC; CDR3aa: CASSFGAGPYNEQFF
v_gene: TRBV20-1; j_gene: TRBJ2-1; d_gene: .; abundance: many; CDR3nt: TGCAGTGCTAGGGTGCCGTTCGGGCGGGCCCTCAATGAGCAGTTCTTC; CDR3aa: CSARVPFGRALNEQFF
v_gene: TRBV9; j_gene: TRBJ2-1; d_gene: TRBD2; abundance: few; CDR3nt: TGTGCCAGCAGCGTAGACACTAGCGGGGGGGGTGAGCAGTTCTTC; CDR3aa: CASSVDTSGGGEQFF
v_gene: TRBV5-1; j_gene: TRBJ2-2; d_gene: TRBD2; abundance: .; CDR3nt: TGCGCCAGCAGCTTGGGGGGACTAGCGATCACCGGGGAGCTGTTTTTT; CDR3aa: CASSLGGLAITGELFF
v_gene: TRBV12-3/TRBV12-4; j_gene: TRBJ2-7; d_gene: TRBD1; abundance: .; CDR3nt: TGTGCCAGCAGTACAACCGGGACAGGGTCCTACGAGCAGTACTTC; CDR3aa: CASSTTGTGSYEQYF
v_gene: TRBV25-1; j_gene: TRBJ2-7; d_gene: TRBD2; abundance: many; CDR3nt: TGTGCCAGCAGTGAAACCCCCCCGACTAGCGGGAGGAAGTACGAGCAGTACTTC; CDR3aa: CASSETPPTSGRKYEQYF
v_gene: TRBV7-2; j_gene: TRBJ1-3; d_gene: .; abundance: .; CDR3nt: TGTGCAAGCAGCTTAGTAGAAGAGCGCTCTGGAAACACCATATATTTT; CDR3aa: CASSLVEERSGNTIYF
v_gene: TRBV7-2; j_gene: TRBJ2-7; d_gene: TRBD2; abundance: many; CDR3nt: TGTGCCAGCAGCCCCCACGGCGGGAGTGGATACGAGCAGTACTTC; CDR3aa: CASSPHGGSGYEQYF
v_gene: TRBV3-1; j_gene: TRBJ2-7; d_gene: .; abundance: many; CDR3nt: TGTGCCAGCAGCCAAGATGTTAGGAGGGTCTACGAGCAGTACTTC; CDR3aa: CASSQDVRRVYEQYF
v_gene: TRBV6-5; j_gene: TRBJ1-5; d_gene: TRBD1; abundance: .; CDR3nt: TGTGCCAGCAGGGGACAGGTCGGGCAGCCCCAGCATTTT; CDR3aa: CASRGQVGQPQHF
v_gene: TRBV6-2/TRBV6-3; j_gene: TRBJ2-7; d_gene: .; abundance: many; CDR3nt: TGTGCCAGCGCTCCGGGCGATCGGTACGAGCAGTACTTC; CDR3aa: CASAPGDRYEQYF
v_gene: TRBV5-5; j_gene: TRBJ2-1; d_gene: TRBD2; abundance: .; CDR3nt: TGTGCCAGCAGCAGGGACGCGGGAGTACGAGAGCAGTTCTTC; CDR3aa: CASSRDAGVREQFF